Here is one TCR beta chain with its context. This clone was recorded only once. This receptor's antigen is unknown. The sample holds no much larger clone one base away, and base qualities are not on file. The intended sense of this specimen's time point label: week 23, last vaccination. Every vaccine dose consisted of 300 ug of a 20-mer mutant IDH1 peptide in Montanide, administered subcutaneously together with topical imiquimod. Donors had newly diagnosed WHO grade 3 or 4 IDH1-mutant astrocytomas with loss of nuclear ATRX. The samples were drawn from NOA16, a multicentre, single-arm, open-label phase I trial in Germany that tested a mutant IDH1 peptide vaccine in humans for the first time. Genomic DNA for TCRB sequencing was isolated from EDTA blood with the DNeasy Blood and Tissue Kit. Libraries came from the immunoSEQ multiplex PCR assay. Rearranged TCR beta chain sequences were amplified using the hsTCRB Kit according to the manufacturer's protocol. An Illumina MiSeq was used to sequence the TCRB libraries. Per the original workflow: The kit vendor's proprietary platform handled demultiplexing, trimming and gene mapping. TCRdb retrieved this table from immuneACCESS and kept in-frame rearrangements only. Not all clones are present; in checked studies, unresolved V genes account for under half, and no reason is known for the remainder. V, J and clone size are those of that table, while D and trimming were read from the DNA. This sample is represented by 65,000 or so clones; roughly 81% of them were singletons. Of the sample, under 4.5% is held by the ten largest clones.

The data stem from a study of a mutant IDH1 vaccine in newly diagnosed glioma listed by TCRdb under 2021. About the study as a whole: Eight vaccinations were administered to patients in weeks 1, 3, 5, 7, 11, 15, 19 and 23, corresponding to visits V03 through V10. Vaccination started 4-6 weeks after radiotherapy alone, or was given together with temozolomide cycles in the groups whose treatment included chemotherapy. Of the approximately 30 treated patients, around 60% were male and about 40% were female, and a mean age of 40.4 years was recorded. Before enrollment, patients had received standard therapy of radiotherapy alone, temozolomide alone, or radiochemotherapy with temozolomide; most received the combination. Peripheral blood samples were drawn at six visits, namely V03 (baseline), V05, V07, V10, V12 and V13. For exploratory analyses, some 24 treated patients had longitudinal TCRB deep sequencing done wherever samples were available.

What the research found in general, with its limitations: Changes in the top peripheral T cell clonotypes picked up by TCRB sequencing did not appear to be linked to pseudoprogression. PBMC samples for TCRB deep sequencing were selected based on availability. It was noted by the authors that analyses of patient blood samples could not be reproduced owing to sample limitations. Across multiple MHC alleles, vaccine-induced immune responses were seen in more than 80% of patients.

V loses 4 bases, J loses 5 bases, and the germline ends lie 8 bases apart. There are 13 amino acids in the CDR3, from cysteine to phenylalanine inclusive. Just CDR3 DNA is preserved here, 39 bases in frame from base 1. The germline V gene encodes CDR1 MNHNY and CDR2 SVGAGI (reference sequence). The rearranged chain carries TRBV6-6 and TRBJ2-2; the D gene is perhaps TRBD1, from 5 matching bases. This sample comprised PBMCs, obtained from a glioma patient whose treatment included an IDH1 peptide vaccine. This TCR was sampled from a man in his thirties or forties with glioma. The CDR3 protein sequence reads: CASSFRVTGELFF. The nucleotides read TGTGCCAGCAGTTTCAGGGTGACCGGGGAGCTGTTTTTT.